This passage covers 11 T cell receptor beta chains from one sample sequenced in a study of immune evolution from preneoplasia to lung adenocarcinoma. Generated by immunoSEQ multiplex PCR, the TCRdb table keeps only in-frame clones and is missing some. Of 9,000 to 13,000 clones listed, 82% were seen once; the top ten hold about 1.7%. Sequenced sample: FFPE minimally invasive lung adenocarcinoma tissue. The source is a person between 65 and 79 years old with lung adenocarcinoma.

This chain connects TRBV6-1 to TRBJ1-1; D not certain. Germline V lookup: CDR1 MNHNS, CDR2 SASEGT. The CDR3 extends over 13 amino acids. V lost 2 bases and J 5 bases, leaving 9 bases between the germline ends. The CDR3 spells CASSEWGWTEAFF. The CDR3, as DNA: TGTGCCAGCAGTGAATGGGGTTGGACTGAAGCTTTCTTT.

The V call is TRBV4-1, the J call TRBJ1-3; no definite D call. The germline V and J ends were trimmed by 0 bases and 4 bases, with 7 bases remaining between them. CDR3 size: 14 residues. Germline CDR1 and CDR2: MGHRA and YSYEKL. The CDR3 loop reads CASSQEELGNTIYF. The CDR3 DNA is TGCGCCAGCAGCCAAGAAGAGCTAGGAAACACCATATATTTT.

This clone was seen a handful of times. This chain joins TRBV5-4 and TRBJ2-6; either TRBD1 or TRBD2 may supply D (5 bases each). There are 16 residues in the CDR3. Trimming took off 4 bases at V and 0 bases at J, with 11 bases between the two ends. Germline values: CDR1 SGHNT, CDR2 YYREEE (reference sequence). Written as DNA, the CDR3 is TGTGCCAGCAGCCGGGACCCTTCCTCTGGGGCCAACGTCCTGACTTTC. Translation: CASSRDPSSGANVLTF.

The V gene is TRBV15, the J gene TRBJ2-1; D possibly corresponds to TRBD2 (6 bases). CDR3 length: 16 amino acids. V lost 0 bases to trimming and J lost 8 bases, with 17 bases between them. Germline CDR1 and CDR2: LNHNV and YYDKDF (reference sequence). The CDR3 region is CATSRDRSEGWDEQFF. The CDR3 bases are TGTGCCACCAGCAGAGATAGGTCGGAGGGTTGGGATGAGCAGTTCTTC. The complete variable domain, with remaining parts taken from reference TRBV15 and TRBJ2-1, reads DAMVIQNPRYQVTQFGKPVTLSCSQTLNHNVMYWYQQKSSQAPKLLFHYYDKDFNNEADTPDNFQSRRPNTSFCFLDIRSPGLGDTAMYLCATSRDRSEGWDEQFFGPGTRLTVL.

The V and J genes are TRBV9 and TRBJ1-1, with a possible D match to TRBD1 (5 bases). The CDR3 is made up of 14 amino acids. Trimming removed 3 bases at V and 2 bases at J, with 11 bases between. The germline gives CDR1 SGDLS, CDR2 YYNGEE. The CDR3, as DNA: TGTGCCAGCAGCGATGGGACGCTAAACACTGAAGCTTTCTTT. Its translation: CASSDGTLNTEAFF.

The gene calls are TRBV7-8 and TRBJ1-1; 7 bases match TRBD1. J was trimmed by 5 bases and V by 2 bases; bases with no gene match: 5. This CDR3 comprises 14 residues. Germline assignment: CDR1 SGHVS and CDR2 FQNEAQ. The CDR3 sequence: CASSLNRGGTEAFF. In nucleotides, the CDR3 is TGTGCCAGCAGCTTAAACAGGGGAGGTACTGAAGCTTTCTTT.

The chain joins TRBV15 to TRBJ2-1, with a weak D call TRBD1 (6 bases). Germline values: CDR1 LNHNV, CDR2 YYDKDF (reference sequence). V was pared by 4 bases and J by 6 bases, with 25 bases between. This CDR3 comprises 18 residues. The CDR3 DNA sequence: TGTGCCACCAGCATAGACGGACAGAGTTCGGCGAGGGTCAATGAGCAGTTCTTC. Its translation: CATSIDGQSSARVNEQFF.

In this sample, this clone is medium-sized. The chain recombines TRBV7-3 with TRBJ2-3; D unclear. Trimming stripped 2 bases from V and 2 bases from J, with 5 bases between. Germline CDR1 is SGHTA and CDR2 is FQGTGA. CDR3 length: 13 amino acids. The CDR3 region is CASSLPNTDTQYF. CDR3 bases: TGTGCCAGCAGCTTACCCAACACAGATACGCAGTATTTT.

V is TRBV18 and J is TRBJ2-3; tentatively, D is TRBD1 or TRBD2 (6 bases each). Germline CDR1 and CDR2: KGHSH and LQKENI. The CDR3 has 15 amino acids. V gave up 2 bases and J gave up 6 bases, with 15 bases separating them. CDR3: CASSPVGQGRDTQYF. CDR3 coding DNA: TGTGCCAGCTCACCAGTCGGCCAGGGGAGGGATACGCAGTATTTT.

This clone was picked up one time. This sequence joins TRBV6-1 and TRBJ2-7, with D perhaps TRBD1 (5 bases). V gave up 8 bases and J gave up 1 base, with 12 bases separating them. Germline CDR1 reads MNHNS; CDR2 reads SASEGT. The CDR3 consists of 13 residues. The CDR3 sequence is CASRPPGSYEQYF. CDR3 DNA: TGTGCCAGCCGCCCACCAGGGTCCTACGAGCAGTACTTC.

This clone is a singleton in its sample. V and J are TRBV4-2 and TRBJ1-4; 7 bases fit TRBD1. Germline-derived CDR1 and CDR2 are LGHNA and YNFKEQ. Unmatched junction bases numbered 7, after V lost 0 bases and J lost 3 bases. The CDR3 sequence is 17 residues long. CDR3 in DNA: TGTGCCAGCAGCCAAGAGGGTTCGGGACAGCCTAATGAAAAACTGTTTTTT. It specifies CASSQEGSGQPNEKLFF.